These 15 T cell receptor beta chains originate from one sample sequenced in a study of OX40 agonist ivuxolimab in advanced cancers. TCRdb's copy holds only in-frame clones and misses some; the assay was immunoSEQ multiplex PCR. The sample lists around 78,000 clones, about nine tenths seen once, with about 0.25% in the top ten. The sequences come from CD4+ or CD8+ T cells sorted from blood, collected in a trial of the OX40 agonist ivuxolimab. Every receptor here comes from an adult with an advanced solid tumor such as melanoma, head and neck, liver or kidney cancer.

The CDR3 coding sequence is TGCGCCAGCAGCTCTCCGGGCTCCGCTGAAGCTTTCTTT. Its translation is CASSSPGSAEAFF. The chain is built from TRBV5-1 and TRBJ1-1; the D is unclear. Trimming took off 3 bases at V and 6 bases at J, with 12 bases between the two ends. This CDR3 is 13 amino acids long. The germline CDR1 and CDR2 sequences are SGHRS and YFSETQ.

The chain employs TRBV29-1 and TRBJ2-7; 11 positions agree with TRBD2. This CDR3 region has 14 residues. Germline V gives CDR1 SQVTM, CDR2 ANQGSEA. Trimming took 5 bases from V and 5 from J; bases not matched to a gene: 8. The CDR3 DNA reads TGCAGCGTTTCCACTAGCGGGAGCGGCAACGAGCAGTACTTC. Residues: CSVSTSGSGNEQYF.

The CDR3 region has the DNA TGTGCCAGCAGCCAAGATCGGGGCGGCTACACCTTC. As protein: CASSQDRGGYTF. The genes are TRBV14 and TRBJ1-2; weak D call: TRBD1 (5 bases). The CDR3 has 12 amino acids. Germline CDR1 reads SGHDN; CDR2 reads FVKESK. The V end lost 0 bases, the J end lost 8 bases, and 7 bases lay between the germline ends.

In its sample, this clone was seen once. The chain is built from TRBV29-1 and TRBJ2-1, with TRBD2 matching 8 bases. The germline gives CDR1 SQVTM, CDR2 ANQGSEA. The CDR3 is made up of 13 amino acids. J gave up 6 bases and V 3 bases, and 4 bases lay outside the gene matches. The CDR3 spells CSVETSVRNEQFF. DNA of the CDR3: TGCAGCGTTGAGACTAGCGTTCGCAATGAGCAGTTCTTC.

The rearrangement links TRBV9 to TRBJ2-5, with 7 positions matching TRBD2. Germline V CDR1 and CDR2: SGDLS, YYNGEE. The CDR3 sequence is 15 residues long. V was pared by 4 bases and J by 5 bases, with 11 bases of the junction left unmatched. The CDR3, as DNA: TGTGCCAGCAGCCCTACAAGGGGAGGGGCTGAGACCCAGTACTTC. Its protein is CASSPTRGGAETQYF.

This sequence joins TRBV28 and TRBJ1-4; D not resolved. There are 14 residues in the CDR3. V dropped 3 bases and J dropped 10 bases, with 15 bases sitting between them. CDR1 MDHEN and CDR2 SYDVKM come from the germline V gene. This CDR3 is CASSFGLVGGKLFF. CDR3 bases: TGTGCCAGCAGTTTTGGGCTCGTGGGAGGAAAACTGTTTTTT.

The CDR3 nucleotides read TGTGCCAGCAGCCGTTATTTTCTAGCGGGACGCCACGCGCAGTTCTTC. As protein: CASSRYFLAGRHAQFF. The chain combines TRBV27 with TRBJ2-1, with 9 bases that match TRBD2. Trimming removed 6 bases from V and 12 bases from J; junction bases left unmatched: 18. The CDR3 loop spans 16 amino acids. Per germline, CDR1 MNHEY and CDR2 SMNVEV (reference sequence).

This sequence joins TRBV7-2 and TRBJ2-1, with a weak D call TRBD2 (6 bases). CDR1 is SGHTA and CDR2 is FQGNSA in the germline V gene. V was trimmed by 5 bases and J by 4 bases, leaving 18 bases between them. This CDR3 is 16 amino acids long. The DNA for the CDR3 is TGTGCCAGCAGCCCCCTTGCGGGATTGGAATACAATGAGCAGTTCTTC. This codes for CASSPLAGLEYNEQFF.

This rearrangement joins TRBV7-2 to TRBJ2-7; no reliable D call. Trimming pared 0 bases from V and 2 bases from J, leaving 8 bases between. From germline, CDR1 is SGHTA and CDR2 FQGNSA. The CDR3 has 14 residues. In nucleotides, the CDR3 is TGTGCCAGCAGCTTAGCCGGCAGCACCTACGAGCAGTACTTC. It translates to CASSLAGSTYEQYF. Complete variable domain (other parts from reference TRBV7-2 and TRBJ2-7): GAGVSQSPSNKVTEKGKDVELRCDPISGHTALYWYRQSLGQGLEFLIYFQGNSAPDKSGLPSDRFSAERTGGSVSTLTIQRTQQEDSAVYLCASSLAGSTYEQYFGPGTRLTVT.

The chain combines TRBV6-1 with TRBJ1-1, with D possibly being TRBD1 (6 bases). Germline V gene data show CDR1 as MNHNS and CDR2 as SASEGT. The CDR3 covers 13 residues. Trimming took off 4 bases at V and 4 bases at J, with 10 bases between the two ends. The CDR3 region is CASSGRGSTEAFF. In DNA form, the CDR3 reads TGTGCCAGCAGTGGGAGGGGGTCCACTGAAGCTTTCTTT.

Comments on this clone: The same CDR3 also results from other DNA sequences found in this sample. The genes are TRBV10-3 and TRBJ1-1; D perhaps matches TRBD1 (5 bases). The ends were cut back, 3 bases at V and 0 bases at J, with 5 bases in the middle. The CDR3 is made up of 13 amino acids. Germline CDR1 is ENHRY and CDR2 is SYGVKD. The CDR3 loop is CAISDRVNTEAFF. The CDR3 nucleotides are TGTGCCATCAGTGACAGGGTGAACACTGAAGCTTTCTTT.

J is TRBJ2-5 and V is TRBV7-2; 9 bases line up with TRBD1. The length of the CDR3 is 14 residues. The junction had 5 bases not matched to a gene; V was cut back by 4 bases and J by 5 bases. Germline V gene data show CDR1 as SGHTA and CDR2 as FQGNSA. CDR3 nucleotide sequence: TGTGCCAGCAGCTCGGGACAGGGATACGAGACCCAGTACTTC. It translates to CASSSGQGYETQYF. Full variable domain (rest looked up from reference TRBV7-2 and TRBJ2-5): GAGVSQSPSNKVTEKGKDVELRCDPISGHTALYWYRQSLGQGLEFLIYFQGNSAPDKSGLPSDRFSAERTGGSVSTLTIQRTQQEDSAVYLCASSSGQGYETQYFGPGTRLLVL.

V gene TRBV7-2 combines with J gene TRBJ2-3; no definite D call. Germline CDR1 SGHTA, CDR2 FQGNSA. The V end lost 0 bases, the J end lost 2 bases, and 9 bases lay between the germline ends. The CDR3 has 15 amino acids. CDR3 sequence reads: CASSLASAITDTQYF. For the CDR3, the DNA is TGTGCCAGCAGCTTAGCGTCCGCAATCACAGATACGCAGTATTTT.

The chain couples TRBV15 to TRBJ2-5; D gene ambiguous. Germline V gives CDR1 LNHNV, CDR2 YYDKDF (reference sequence). The CDR3 loop spans 12 amino acids. V lost 1 base to trimming and J lost 1 base, with 1 base between them. CDR3 DNA: TGTGCCACCAGCAGAGGCCAAGAGACCCAGTACTTC. Its translation is CATSRGQETQYF.

V is TRBV7-3 and J is TRBJ2-2, with D maybe TRBD2 (5 bases). Trimming took 2 bases from V and 1 from J, leaving 5 bases between them. The CDR3 has 14 residues. From germline, CDR1 is SGHTA and CDR2 FQGTGA. The CDR3 is CASSLAGNTGELFF. CDR3 nucleotides: TGTGCCAGCAGCTTAGCGGGGAACACCGGGGAGCTGTTTTTT.